Shown below are 2 T cell receptor beta chains from a single sample sequenced in a study. One entry per CDR3 protein, called by TCRdb with MiXCR from the RT-PCR reads. The data hold more than 600,000 distinct CDR3 sequences, with 14% observed a single time. Sequences were obtained from memory CD4+ T cells from blood. These receptors were taken from a female donor in good health, serving as a healthy control.

This clonotype was counted a few times. The J gene is TRBJ2-7, the V gene TRBV7-3; D is perhaps TRBD1 (5 bases). CDR3 size: 12 residues. CDR1 and CDR2 (germline): SGHTA, FQGTGA. V was shortened by 5 bases and J by 3 bases, with 8 bases between the two germline ends. As DNA, the CDR3 is TGTGCCAGCAGCGACACAGGCTACGAGCAGTACTTC. Its translation: CASSDTGYEQYF.

Many counts were recorded for this clonotype. This chain connects TRBV6-5 to TRBJ2-3, with no clear D. The CDR3 is made up of 16 amino acids. Trimming removed 7 bases from V and 2 bases from J, with 19 bases in between. CDR1 is MNHEY, CDR2 SVGAGI, per germline. CDR3 in amino acids: CASTIGLNRLTDTQYF. The CDR3 DNA follows: TGTGCCAGCACCATAGGATTGAACCGACTCACAGATACGCAGTATTTT.